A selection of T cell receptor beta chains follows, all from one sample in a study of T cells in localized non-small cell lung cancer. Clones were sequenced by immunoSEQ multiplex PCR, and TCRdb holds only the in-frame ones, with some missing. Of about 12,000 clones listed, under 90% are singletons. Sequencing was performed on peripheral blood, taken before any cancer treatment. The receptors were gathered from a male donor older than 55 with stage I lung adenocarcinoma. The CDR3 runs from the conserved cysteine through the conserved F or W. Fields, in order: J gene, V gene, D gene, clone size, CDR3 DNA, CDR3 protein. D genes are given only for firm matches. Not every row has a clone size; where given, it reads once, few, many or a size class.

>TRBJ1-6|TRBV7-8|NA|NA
TGTGCCAGCAGCCCAGGCGGGGGGCTGAGCTCCTATAATTCACCCCTCCACTTT
CASSPGGGLSSYNSPLHF
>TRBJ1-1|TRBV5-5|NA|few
TGTGCCAGCAGCGTTGTCGGGTCGGTCACTGAAGCTTTCTTT
CASSVVGSVTEAFF
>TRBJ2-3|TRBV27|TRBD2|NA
TGTGCCAGCAGCCGGCTCGGGGGGGGCCCCGGGGCGGATACGCAGTATTTT
CASSRLGGGPGADTQYF
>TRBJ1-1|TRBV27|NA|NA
TGTGCCAGCAGTTCCCAAGCTTCCAGGGACAAGAGAGCTTTCTTT
CASSSQASRDKRAFF
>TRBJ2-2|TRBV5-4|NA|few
TGTGCCAGCAGCTTGGCGAACACCGGGGAGCTGTTTTTT
CASSLANTGELFF
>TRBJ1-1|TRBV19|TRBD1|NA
TGTGCCAGTACACAAGGGACAGGTGAAGCTTTCTTT
CASTQGTGEAFF
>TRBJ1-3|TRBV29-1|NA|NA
TGCAGCGGAACGAGGCAGGGGCAGGACACCATATATTTT
CSGTRQGQDTIYF
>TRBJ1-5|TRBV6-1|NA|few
TGTGCCAGCGGTCCAGACATAATTTATCAGCCCCAGCATTTT
CASGPDIIYQPQHF
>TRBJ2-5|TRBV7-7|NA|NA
TGTGCTAGCAGCTTAGGTCCGGCAAACCAAGAGACCCAGTACTTC
CASSLGPANQETQYF
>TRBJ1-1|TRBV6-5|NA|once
TGTGCCAGCAGTTACTTGGGACAGAACACTGAAGCTTTCTTT
CASSYLGQNTEAFF
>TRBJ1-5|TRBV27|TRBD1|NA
TGTGCCAGCAGACGGACAGGGGAGGGTCAGCCCCAGCATTTT
CASRRTGEGQPQHF
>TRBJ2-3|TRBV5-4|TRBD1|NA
TGTGCCAGCTCTCTGACAGGGAGTACAGATACGCAGTATTTT
CASSLTGSTDTQYF
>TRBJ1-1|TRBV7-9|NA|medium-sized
TGTGCCAGCAGCTTACAAGACACTGAAGCTTTCTTT
CASSLQDTEAFF
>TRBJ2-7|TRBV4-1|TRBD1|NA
TGCGCCAGCAGTTTCGGACAGGGGGCATCCTACGAGCAGTACTTC
CASSFGQGASYEQYF
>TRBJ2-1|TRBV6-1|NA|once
TGTGCCAGCAGTGAAGCGACTACCCGTGAGCAGTTCTTC
CASSEATTREQFF
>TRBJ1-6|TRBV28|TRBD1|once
TGTGCCAGCAGCGGAGGGACAGCCTATAATTCACCCCTCCACTTT
CASSGGTAYNSPLHF
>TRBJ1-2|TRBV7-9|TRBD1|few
TGTGCCAGCGTCGGGGAACAGGGGAGCTATGGCTACACCTTC
CASVGEQGSYGYTF
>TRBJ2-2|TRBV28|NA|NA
TGTGCCAGCAGTTTATATTCCTCAGGGTTCAACACCGGGGAGCTGTTTTTT
CASSLYSSGFNTGELFF
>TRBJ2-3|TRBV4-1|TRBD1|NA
TGCGCCAGCAGCCAAGACGGACAGGGTGGCACAGATACGCAGTATTTT
CASSQDGQGGTDTQYF
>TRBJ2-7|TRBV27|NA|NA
TGTGCCAGCAGCTTCAGGCGGTCCTCCTACGAGCAGTACTTC
CASSFRRSSYEQYF
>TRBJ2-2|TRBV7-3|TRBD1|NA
TGTGCCAGCAGCTCCGGGACAGGGAGCACCGGGGAGCTGTTTTTT
CASSSGTGSTGELFF
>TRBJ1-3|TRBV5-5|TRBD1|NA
TGTGCCAGCAGATCCGGACAGGTTTTAAGAAACACCATATATTTT
CASRSGQVLRNTIYF
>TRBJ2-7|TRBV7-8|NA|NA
TGTGCCAGCAGCCCACAGGGTATCTCCTACGAGCAGTACTTC
CASSPQGISYEQYF
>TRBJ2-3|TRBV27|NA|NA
TGTGCCAGCAGGCTCTACGGTACGCAGTATTTT
CASRLYGTQYF
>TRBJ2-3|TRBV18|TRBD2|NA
TGTGCCAGCTCACTCCTTAGCGGGGGCACAGATACGCAGTATTTT
CASSLLSGGTDTQYF
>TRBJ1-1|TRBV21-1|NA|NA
TGTGCCAGCGACCCGGTGGAGGGGCATAACACTGAAGCTTTCTTT
CASDPVEGHNTEAFF
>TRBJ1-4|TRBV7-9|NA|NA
TGTGCCAGCAGCTTTGAGGGTATAGTGGGTGAAAAACTGTTTTTT
CASSFEGIVGEKLFF
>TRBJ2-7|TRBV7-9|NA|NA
TGTGCCAGCAGCACAACAGGGGGGGCCTACGAGCAGTACTTC
CASSTTGGAYEQYF
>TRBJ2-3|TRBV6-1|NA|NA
TGTGCCAGCAGCTCTATTCAAGATACGCAGTATTTT
CASSSIQDTQYF
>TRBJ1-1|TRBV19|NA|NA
TGTGCCAGTAGGCCACAGGGAGGGCTGAACACTGAAGCTTTCTTT
CASRPQGGLNTEAFF
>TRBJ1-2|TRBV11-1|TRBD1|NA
TGTGCCAGCAGTCTAGGACAGGGGGAAGCGGACTATGGCTACACCTTC
CASSLGQGEADYGYTF
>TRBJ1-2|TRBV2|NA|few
TGTGCCAGCAGTGAAGCGACAGGAGACTATGGCTACACCTTC
CASSEATGDYGYTF
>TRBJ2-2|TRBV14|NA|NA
TGTGCCAGCAGGCCCCATGCGGACACCGGGGAGCTGTTTTTT
CASRPHADTGELFF
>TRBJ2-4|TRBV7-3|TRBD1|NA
TGTGCCAGCAGCCCTAACCCCGGGACAGGGGTCCTTCTAGCCAAAAACATTCAGTACTTC
CASSPNPGTGVLLAKNIQYF
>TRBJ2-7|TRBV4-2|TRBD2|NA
TGTGCCAGCAGCCAAGGTACTAGCGAATCCTACGAGCAGTACTTC
CASSQGTSESYEQYF
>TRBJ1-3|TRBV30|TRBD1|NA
TGTGCACTTACCCGGGACAGGGTGACCTCTGGAAACACCATATATTTT
CALTRDRVTSGNTIYF
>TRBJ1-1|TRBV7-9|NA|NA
TGTGCCAGCAGCTTGGCCGGGACCTTGAACACTGAAGCTTTCTTT
CASSLAGTLNTEAFF
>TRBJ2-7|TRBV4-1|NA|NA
TGCGCCAGCAGCCAAGAAAGAGTCTACGAGCAGTACTTC
CASSQERVYEQYF
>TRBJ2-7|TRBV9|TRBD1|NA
TGTGCCAGCAGCCCCCACAGGGGGCAACACGAGCAGTACTTC
CASSPHRGQHEQYF
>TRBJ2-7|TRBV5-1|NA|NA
TGCGCCAGCAGCTTTTCCTACGAGCAGTACTTC
CASSFSYEQYF
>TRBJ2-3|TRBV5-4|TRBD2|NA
TGTGCCACCACGTCCTATTTAGCGGGGACAGATACGCAGTATTTT
CATTSYLAGTDTQYF
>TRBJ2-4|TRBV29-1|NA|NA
TGCAGCGTTGTAGCCGGGACGACAGAAAACATTCAGTACTTC
CSVVAGTTENIQYF
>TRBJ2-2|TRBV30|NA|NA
TGTGCCTGGGAAGGACAGAGTACCGGGGAGCTGTTTTTT
CAWEGQSTGELFF
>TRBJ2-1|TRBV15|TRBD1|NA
TGTGCCACCAGCAGAGATGGATCGACAGGGTCTGGGAGTGAGCAGTTCTTC
CATSRDGSTGSGSEQFF
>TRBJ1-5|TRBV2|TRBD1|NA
TGTGCCAGCAGTGGGACAGGGGGCAATCAGCCCCAGCATTTT
CASSGTGGNQPQHF
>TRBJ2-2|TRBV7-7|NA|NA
TGTGCCAGCAGCCCTCAAGAGGGCGCGGACACCGGGGAGCTGTTTTTT
CASSPQEGADTGELFF
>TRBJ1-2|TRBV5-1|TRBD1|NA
TGCGCCAGCAGCTTGGTACCAGGGGGATCCGTACTCTCTGGCTACACCTTC
CASSLVPGGSVLSGYTF
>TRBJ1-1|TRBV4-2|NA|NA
TGTGCCAGCAGCCGCCCGAGGCAGGGCGAAGCTTTCTTT
CASSRPRQGEAFF
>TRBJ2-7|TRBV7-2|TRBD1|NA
TGTGCCAGCAGCCAAACGGGACAGGACTCCTACGAGCAGTACTTC
CASSQTGQDSYEQYF
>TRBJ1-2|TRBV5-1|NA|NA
TGCGCCAGCAGCCCCGGTGGACGTGAGGGCTACACCTTC
CASSPGGREGYTF
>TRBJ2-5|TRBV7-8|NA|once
TGTGCCAGCAGCCGACGGGGGAGGGAGACCCAGTACTTC
CASSRRGRETQYF